The source of this TCR beta chain is a study of T-cell reconstitution after alpha-beta-depleted transplantation in children. Whole-study findings and limits: After one year, T-cell counts and TCRbeta diversity mostly came from new T cells. About two months after transplant, alpha-beta T cells reportedly came from several hundred expanded graft clones.

TCRbeta library preparation incorporated unique molecular identifiers. MiXCR, run by TCRdb on the PCR reads, gives a single entry per CDR3 protein. The table shows 800,000 to 1,000,000 distinct CDR3 sequences, with about 26% occurring only once. The CDR3 runs 15 residues. The V gene lost 1 base and the J gene lost 1 base, with 10 bases spanning the gap. Germline CDR1 is SGHTA and CDR2 is FQGNSA. The table lists this clonotype with a few counts. The antigen remains unidentified. The V and J genes are TRBV7-2 and TRBJ1-1, with D unresolved. The clonotype comes from a boy younger than two who had a stem cell transplant for SCID, so the T cells may come from the graft donor. The source material was PBMCs, mostly from graft donor cells, sampled 360 days after TCRalphabeta/CD19-depleted stem cell transplant. The CDR3 reads CASSLGFGGNTEAFF. Written as DNA, the CDR3 is TGTGCCAGCAGCTTAGGTTTCGGTGGGAACACTGAAGCTTTCTTT.